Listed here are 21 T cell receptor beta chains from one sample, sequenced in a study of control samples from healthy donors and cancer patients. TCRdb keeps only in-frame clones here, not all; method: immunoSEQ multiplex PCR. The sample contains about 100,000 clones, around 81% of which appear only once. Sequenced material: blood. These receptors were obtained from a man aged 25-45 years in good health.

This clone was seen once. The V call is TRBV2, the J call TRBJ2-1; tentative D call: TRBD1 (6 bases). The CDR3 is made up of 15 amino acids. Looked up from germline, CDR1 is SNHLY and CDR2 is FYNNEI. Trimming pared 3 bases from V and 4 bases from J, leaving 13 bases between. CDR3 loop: CASSEQGLSYNEQFF. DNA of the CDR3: TGTGCCAGCAGTGAGCAGGGGCTCTCGTACAATGAGCAGTTCTTC.

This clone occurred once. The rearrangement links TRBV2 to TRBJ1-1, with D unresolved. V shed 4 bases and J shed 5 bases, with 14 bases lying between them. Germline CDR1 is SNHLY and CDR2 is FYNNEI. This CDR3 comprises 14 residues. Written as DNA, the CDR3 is TGTGCCAGCAGTGGGTTGCAGGTAAATACTGAAGCTTTCTTT. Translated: CASSGLQVNTEAFF. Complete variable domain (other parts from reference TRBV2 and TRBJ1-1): EPEVTQTPSHQVTQMGQEVILRCVPISNHLYFYWYRQILGQKVEFLVSFYNNEISEKSEIFDDQFSVERPDGSNFTLKIRSTKLEDSAMYFCASSGLQVNTEAFFGQGTRLTVV.

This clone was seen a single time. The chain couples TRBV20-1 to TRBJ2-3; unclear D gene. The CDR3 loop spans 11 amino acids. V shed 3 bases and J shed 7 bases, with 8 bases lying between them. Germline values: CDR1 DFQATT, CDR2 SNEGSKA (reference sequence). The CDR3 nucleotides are TGCAGTGCTAGTCGCGGCAATACGCAGTATTTT. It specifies CSASRGNTQYF.

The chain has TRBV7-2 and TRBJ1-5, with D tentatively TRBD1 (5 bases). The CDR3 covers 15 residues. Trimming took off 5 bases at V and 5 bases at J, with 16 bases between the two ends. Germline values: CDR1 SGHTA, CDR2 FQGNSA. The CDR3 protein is CASSPMGGRDQPQHF. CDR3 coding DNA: TGTGCCAGCAGCCCCATGGGGGGGAGGGATCAGCCCCAGCATTTT.

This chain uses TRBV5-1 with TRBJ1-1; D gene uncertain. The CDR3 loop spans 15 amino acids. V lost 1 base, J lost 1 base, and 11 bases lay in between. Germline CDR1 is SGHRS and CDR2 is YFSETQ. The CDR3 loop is CASSLRRNQNTEAFF. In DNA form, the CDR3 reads TGCGCCAGCAGCTTGAGAAGGAACCAGAACACTGAAGCTTTCTTT.

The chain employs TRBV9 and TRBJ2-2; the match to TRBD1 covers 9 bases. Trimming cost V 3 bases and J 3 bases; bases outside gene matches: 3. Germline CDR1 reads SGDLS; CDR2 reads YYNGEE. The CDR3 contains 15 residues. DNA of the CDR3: TGTGCCAGCAGCGCTCGGACAGGGGACACCGGGGAGCTGTTTTTT. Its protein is CASSARTGDTGELFF.

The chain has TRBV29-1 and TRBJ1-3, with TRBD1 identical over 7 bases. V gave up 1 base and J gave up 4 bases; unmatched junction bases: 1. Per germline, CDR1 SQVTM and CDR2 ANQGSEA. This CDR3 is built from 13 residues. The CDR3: CSVEGTGGNTIYF. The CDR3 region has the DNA TGCAGCGTTGAAGGGACAGGCGGAAACACCATATATTTT.

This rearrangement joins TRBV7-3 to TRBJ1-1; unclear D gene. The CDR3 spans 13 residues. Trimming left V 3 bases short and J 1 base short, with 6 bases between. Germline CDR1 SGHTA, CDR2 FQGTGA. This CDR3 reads CASSFSRNTEAFF. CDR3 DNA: TGTGCCAGCAGCTTCAGCCGGAACACTGAAGCTTTCTTT.

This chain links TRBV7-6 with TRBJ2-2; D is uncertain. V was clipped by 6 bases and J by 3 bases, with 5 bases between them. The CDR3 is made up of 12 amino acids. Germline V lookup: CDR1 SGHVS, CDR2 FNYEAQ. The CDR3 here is CASRRDTGELFF. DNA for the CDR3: TGTGCCAGCAGACGGGACACCGGGGAGCTGTTTTTT.

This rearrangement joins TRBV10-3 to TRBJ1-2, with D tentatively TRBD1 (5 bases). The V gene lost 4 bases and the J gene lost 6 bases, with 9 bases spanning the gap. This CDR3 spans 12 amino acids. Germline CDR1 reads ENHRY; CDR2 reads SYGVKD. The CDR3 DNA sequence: TGTGCCATCAGTGGTGTACAGGATGGCTACACCTTC. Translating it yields CAISGVQDGYTF.

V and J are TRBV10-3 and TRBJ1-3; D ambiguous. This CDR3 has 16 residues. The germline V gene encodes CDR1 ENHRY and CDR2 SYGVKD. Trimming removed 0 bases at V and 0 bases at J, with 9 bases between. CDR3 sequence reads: CAISESDISSGNTIYF. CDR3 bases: TGTGCCATCAGTGAGTCCGACATATCCTCTGGAAACACCATATATTTT.

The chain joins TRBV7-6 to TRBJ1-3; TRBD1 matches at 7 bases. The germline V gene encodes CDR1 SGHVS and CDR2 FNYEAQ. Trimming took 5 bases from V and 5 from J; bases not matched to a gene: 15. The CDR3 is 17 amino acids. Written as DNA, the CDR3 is TGTGCCAGCAGCCTACGTACAGGGGATTGGGCTCGAAACACCATATATTTT. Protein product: CASSLRTGDWARNTIYF.

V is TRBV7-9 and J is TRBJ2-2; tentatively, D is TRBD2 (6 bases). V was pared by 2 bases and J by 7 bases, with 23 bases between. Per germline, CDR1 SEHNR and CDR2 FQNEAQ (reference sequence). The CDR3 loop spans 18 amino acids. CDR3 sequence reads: CASSLYLLLGGRGGELFF. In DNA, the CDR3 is TGTGCCAGCAGCTTATATTTGTTGTTAGGAGGGCGGGGCGGGGAGCTGTTTTTT.

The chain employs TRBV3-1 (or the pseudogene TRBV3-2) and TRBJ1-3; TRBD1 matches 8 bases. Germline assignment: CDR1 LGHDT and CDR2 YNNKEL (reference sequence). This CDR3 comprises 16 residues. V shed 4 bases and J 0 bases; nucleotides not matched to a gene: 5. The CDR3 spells CASSRDRSYSGNTIYF. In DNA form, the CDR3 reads TGTGCCAGCAGCCGGGACAGGAGTTACTCTGGAAACACCATATATTTT.

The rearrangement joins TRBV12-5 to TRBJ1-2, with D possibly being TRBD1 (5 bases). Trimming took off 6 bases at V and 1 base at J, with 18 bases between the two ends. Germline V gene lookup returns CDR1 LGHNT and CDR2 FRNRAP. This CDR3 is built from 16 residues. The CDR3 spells CASGPTYGGSNYGYTF. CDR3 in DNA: TGTGCTAGTGGCCCTACCTATGGGGGGAGTAACTATGGCTACACCTTC.

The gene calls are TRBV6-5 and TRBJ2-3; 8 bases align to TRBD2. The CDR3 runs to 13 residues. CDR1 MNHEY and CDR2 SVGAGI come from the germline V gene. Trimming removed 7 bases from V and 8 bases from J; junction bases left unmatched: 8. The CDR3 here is CASTRAGAGTQYF. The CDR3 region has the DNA TGTGCCAGCACTCGAGCGGGGGCGGGTACGCAGTATTTT.

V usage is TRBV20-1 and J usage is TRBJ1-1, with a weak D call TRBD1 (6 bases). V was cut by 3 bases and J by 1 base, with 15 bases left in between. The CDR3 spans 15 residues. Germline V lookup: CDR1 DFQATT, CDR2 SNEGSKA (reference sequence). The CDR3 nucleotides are TGCAGTGCTAGTTATTCGAGGACAGCGAACACTGAAGCTTTCTTT. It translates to CSASYSRTANTEAFF.

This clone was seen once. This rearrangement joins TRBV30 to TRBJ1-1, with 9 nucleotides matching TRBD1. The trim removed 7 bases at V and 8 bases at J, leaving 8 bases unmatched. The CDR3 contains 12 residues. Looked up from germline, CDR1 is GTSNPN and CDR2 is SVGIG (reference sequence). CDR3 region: CALTGTGLEAFF. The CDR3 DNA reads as TGTGCCTTAACCGGGACAGGGCTGGAAGCTTTCTTT.

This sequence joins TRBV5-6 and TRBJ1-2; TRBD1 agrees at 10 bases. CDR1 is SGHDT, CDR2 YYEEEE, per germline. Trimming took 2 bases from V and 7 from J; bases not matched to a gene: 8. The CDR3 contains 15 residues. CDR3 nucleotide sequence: TGTGCCAGCAGCTTCACCGGGACAGGGGTCCGTGGCTACACCTTC. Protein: CASSFTGTGVRGYTF.

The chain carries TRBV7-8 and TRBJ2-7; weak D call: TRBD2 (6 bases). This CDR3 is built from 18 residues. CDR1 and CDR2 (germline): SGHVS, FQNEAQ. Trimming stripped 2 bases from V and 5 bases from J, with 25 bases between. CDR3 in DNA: TGTGCCAGCAGCTTAAATGGGGTCAGCCGGACTATGTTAAACGAGCAGTACTTC. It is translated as CASSLNGVSRTMLNEQYF.

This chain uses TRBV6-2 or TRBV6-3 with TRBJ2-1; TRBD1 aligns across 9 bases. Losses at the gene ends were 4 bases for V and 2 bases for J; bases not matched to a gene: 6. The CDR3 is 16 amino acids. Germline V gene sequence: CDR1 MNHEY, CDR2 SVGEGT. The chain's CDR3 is CASSSGQGRAYNEQFF. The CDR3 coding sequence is TGTGCCAGCAGTTCCGGACAGGGGCGCGCCTACAATGAGCAGTTCTTC.